This T cell receptor (beta chain) was observed in a study of blood T cell repertoires in COVID-19. Study information: COVID-19 samples, acute and convalescent, were from the United States, Italy and Spain. T cells, B-cell-depleted T cells, or PBMCs supplied cDNA or gDNA.

Original handling: Estimation of nucleated cell counts relied on the amplification of reference gene primers. Repertoires were generated with immunoSEQ multiplex PCR, while TCRdb's copy carries only in-frame clones and drops some. The V and J calls and the clone size are those of that table, but D and trimming were determined from the DNA. This table holds about 110,000 clones, approximately 80% found once. The germline CDR1 and CDR2 sequences are MDHEN and SYDVKM. The junction had 8 bases not matched to a gene; V was cut back by 6 bases and J by 1 base. This CDR3 has 16 amino acids. This clone occurred once.

The V call is TRBV28, the J call TRBJ2-3; 9 bases map to TRBD1. This TCR derives from a woman aged 55-75 years with acute or convalescent COVID-19. Sequenced material: peripheral blood. The CDR3 region has the DNA TGTGCCAGCAGGGCTGATTGGACAGGGGGCACAGATACGCAGTATTTT. It is translated as CASRADWTGGTDTQYF.